These T cell receptor beta chains were read from a single sample in a study of blood T cell repertoires in COVID-19. Method: immunoSEQ multiplex PCR; TCRdb's copy keeps in-frame clones and lacks some. The repertoire consists of 210,000 or so clones, with approximately 84% occurring once and the leading ten covering roughly 7%. The sequencing sample was made of peripheral blood. These receptors were obtained from a woman older than 75 with COVID-19, enrolled during active disease. CDR3s include the opening cysteine and the closing phenylalanine or tryptophan. The D gene is left open where the match is weak.

d_gene: .
v_gene: TRBV18
j_gene: TRBJ2-5
CDR3nt: TGTGCCAGCTCACCCAGGGGTAAAGAGACCCAGTACTTC
CDR3aa: CASSPRGKETQYF

d_gene: .
v_gene: TRBV5-1
j_gene: TRBJ2-2
CDR3nt: TGCGCCAGCAGCATGGACAGTTCGAACACCGGGGAGCTGTTTTTT
CDR3aa: CASSMDSSNTGELFF

d_gene: .
v_gene: TRBV5-1
j_gene: TRBJ2-4
CDR3nt: TGCGCCAGCAGCATAGAACAGGGTCCCAAAAACATTCAGTACTTC
CDR3aa: CASSIEQGPKNIQYF

d_gene: .
v_gene: TRBV2
j_gene: TRBJ1-1
CDR3nt: TGTGCCAGTCGGGTGGGGACGGGGGTCACTGAAGCTTTCTTT
CDR3aa: CASRVGTGVTEAFF

d_gene: .
v_gene: TRBV5-4
j_gene: TRBJ2-6
CDR3nt: TGTGCCAGCAGCCCGTACTCTGGGGCCAACGTCCTGACTTTC
CDR3aa: CASSPYSGANVLTF

d_gene: .
v_gene: TRBV14
j_gene: TRBJ2-7
CDR3nt: TGTGCCAGCAGCCCCTTGGGACTCCGCTACGAGCAGTACTTC
CDR3aa: CASSPLGLRYEQYF

d_gene: TRBD1
v_gene: TRBV12-3/TRBV12-4
j_gene: TRBJ2-7
CDR3nt: TGTGCCAGCAGTAACAGGGGATACGAGCAGTACTTC
CDR3aa: CASSNRGYEQYF

d_gene: .
v_gene: TRBV3-1/TRBV3-2
j_gene: TRBJ2-1
CDR3nt: TGTGCCAGCAGCCTTAGCGTCAATGAGCAGTTCTTC
CDR3aa: CASSLSVNEQFF

d_gene: .
v_gene: TRBV10-2
j_gene: TRBJ2-4
CDR3nt: TGCGCCAGCAGTCCCCAGATAGCCAAAAACATTCAGTACTTC
CDR3aa: CASSPQIAKNIQYF

d_gene: TRBD1
v_gene: TRBV9
j_gene: TRBJ1-6
CDR3nt: TGTGCCAGCAGCCCAGGACAGGGGGAATCACCCCTCCACTTT
CDR3aa: CASSPGQGESPLHF

d_gene: TRBD2
v_gene: TRBV7-2
j_gene: TRBJ2-3
CDR3nt: TGTGCCAGCAGCTTAAGCGGGGATAGCACAGATACGCAGTATTTT
CDR3aa: CASSLSGDSTDTQYF

d_gene: TRBD2
v_gene: TRBV5-1
j_gene: TRBJ2-7
CDR3nt: TGCGCCAGCAGCTTGTTCCCGGGCCGAGCGGGGGAGCAGTACTTC
CDR3aa: CASSLFPGRAGEQYF

d_gene: .
v_gene: TRBV10-3
j_gene: TRBJ2-1
CDR3nt: TGTGCCACCGGTCGAGGAGACGAGCAGTTCTTC
CDR3aa: CATGRGDEQFF